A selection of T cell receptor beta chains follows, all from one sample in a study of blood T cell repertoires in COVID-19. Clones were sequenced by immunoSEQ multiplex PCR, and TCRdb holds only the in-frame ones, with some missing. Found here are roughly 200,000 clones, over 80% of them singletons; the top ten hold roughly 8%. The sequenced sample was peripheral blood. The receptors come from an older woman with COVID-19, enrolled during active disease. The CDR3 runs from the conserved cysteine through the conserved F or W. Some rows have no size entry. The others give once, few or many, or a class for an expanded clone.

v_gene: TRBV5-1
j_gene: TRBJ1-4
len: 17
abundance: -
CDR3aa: CASSFYSLSRLNEKLFF

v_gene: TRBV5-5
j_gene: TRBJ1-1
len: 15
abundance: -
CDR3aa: CASSFLRDRNTEAFF

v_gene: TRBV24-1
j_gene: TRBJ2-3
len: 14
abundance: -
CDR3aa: CATSGLADTDTQYF

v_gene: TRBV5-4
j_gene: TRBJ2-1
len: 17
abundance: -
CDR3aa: CASSIPGGRGAIYEQFF

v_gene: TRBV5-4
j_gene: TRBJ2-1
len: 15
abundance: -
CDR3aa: CASSSQRREYNEQFF

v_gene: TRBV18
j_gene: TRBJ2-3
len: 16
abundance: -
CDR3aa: CASSPGVLRGTNTQYF

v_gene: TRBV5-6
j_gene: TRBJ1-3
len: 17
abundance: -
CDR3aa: CASSLVGDRSSGNTIYF

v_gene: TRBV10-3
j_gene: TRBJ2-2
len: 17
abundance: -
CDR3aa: CAISESGSSLGAGELFF

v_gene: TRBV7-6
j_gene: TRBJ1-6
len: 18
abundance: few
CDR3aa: CASSLEPTGMMSNSPLHF

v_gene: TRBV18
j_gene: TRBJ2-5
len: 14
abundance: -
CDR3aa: CASSPPAQQETQYF

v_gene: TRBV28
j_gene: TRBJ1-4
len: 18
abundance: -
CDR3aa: CASTPAGRGLIGNEKLFF

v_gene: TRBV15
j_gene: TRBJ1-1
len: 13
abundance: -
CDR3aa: CATRDRGDTEAFF

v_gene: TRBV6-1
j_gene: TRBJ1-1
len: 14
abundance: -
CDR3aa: CASTSGTGGTEAFF

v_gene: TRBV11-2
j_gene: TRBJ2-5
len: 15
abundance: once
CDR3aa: CASSLNTGSIETQYF

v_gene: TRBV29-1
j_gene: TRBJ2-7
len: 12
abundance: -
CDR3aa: CSVEGGGYEQYF

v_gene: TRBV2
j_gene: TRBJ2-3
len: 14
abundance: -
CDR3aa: CASSVSGGGDTQYF

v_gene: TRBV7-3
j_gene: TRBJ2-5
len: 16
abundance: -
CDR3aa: CASSPGTSGSPETQYF